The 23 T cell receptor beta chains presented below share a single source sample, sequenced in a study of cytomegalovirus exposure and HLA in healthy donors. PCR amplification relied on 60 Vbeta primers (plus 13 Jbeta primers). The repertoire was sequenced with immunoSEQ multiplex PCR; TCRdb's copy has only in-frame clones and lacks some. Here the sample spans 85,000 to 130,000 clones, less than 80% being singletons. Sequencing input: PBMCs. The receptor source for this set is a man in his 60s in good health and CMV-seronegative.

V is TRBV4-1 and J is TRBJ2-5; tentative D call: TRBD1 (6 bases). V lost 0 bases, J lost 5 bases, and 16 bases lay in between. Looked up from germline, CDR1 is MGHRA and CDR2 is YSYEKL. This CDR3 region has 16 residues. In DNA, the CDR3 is TGCGCCAGCAGCCAAGATACGAGGGGGAGATGGGAGACCCAGTACTTC. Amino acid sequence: CASSQDTRGRWETQYF.

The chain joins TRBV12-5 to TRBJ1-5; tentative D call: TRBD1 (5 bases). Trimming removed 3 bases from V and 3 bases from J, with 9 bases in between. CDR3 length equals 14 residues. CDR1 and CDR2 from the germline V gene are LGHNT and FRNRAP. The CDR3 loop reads CASGLLGANQPQHF. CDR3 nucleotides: TGTGCTAGTGGTTTATTAGGGGCCAATCAGCCCCAGCATTTT.

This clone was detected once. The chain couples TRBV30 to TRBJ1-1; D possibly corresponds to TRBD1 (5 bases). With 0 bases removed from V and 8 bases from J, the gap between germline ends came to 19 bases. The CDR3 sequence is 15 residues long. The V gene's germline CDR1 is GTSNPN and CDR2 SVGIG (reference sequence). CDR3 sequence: CAWSVMAYRGGEAFF. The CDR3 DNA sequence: TGTGCCTGGAGTGTAATGGCATACCGCGGGGGAGAAGCTTTCTTT.

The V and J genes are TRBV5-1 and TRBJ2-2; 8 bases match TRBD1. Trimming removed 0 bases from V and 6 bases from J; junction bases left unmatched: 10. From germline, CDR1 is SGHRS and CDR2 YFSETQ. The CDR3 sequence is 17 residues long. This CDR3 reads CASSLVGRGQVAGELFF. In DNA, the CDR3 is TGCGCCAGCAGCTTGGTCGGCAGGGGGCAGGTCGCCGGGGAGCTGTTTTTT.

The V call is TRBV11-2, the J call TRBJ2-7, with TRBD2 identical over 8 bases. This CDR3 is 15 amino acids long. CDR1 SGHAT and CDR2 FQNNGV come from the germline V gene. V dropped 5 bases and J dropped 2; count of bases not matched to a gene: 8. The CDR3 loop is CASSRGLGLPYEQYF. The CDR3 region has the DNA TGTGCCAGCAGCCGGGGACTAGGCCTACCCTACGAGCAGTACTTC. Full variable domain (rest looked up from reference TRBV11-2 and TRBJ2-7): EAGVAQSPRYKIIEKRQSVAFWCNPISGHATLYWYQQILGQGPKLLIQFQNNGVVDDSQLPKDRFSAERLKGVDSTLKIQPAKLEDSAVYLCASSRGLGLPYEQYFGPGTRLTVT.

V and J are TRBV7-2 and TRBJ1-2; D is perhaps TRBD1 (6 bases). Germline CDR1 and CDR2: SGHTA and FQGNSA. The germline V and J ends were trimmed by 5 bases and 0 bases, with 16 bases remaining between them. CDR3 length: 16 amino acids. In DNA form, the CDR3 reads TGTGCCAGCAGCCTCAGACAGGATCCTTCTAACTATGGCTACACCTTC. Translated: CASSLRQDPSNYGYTF.

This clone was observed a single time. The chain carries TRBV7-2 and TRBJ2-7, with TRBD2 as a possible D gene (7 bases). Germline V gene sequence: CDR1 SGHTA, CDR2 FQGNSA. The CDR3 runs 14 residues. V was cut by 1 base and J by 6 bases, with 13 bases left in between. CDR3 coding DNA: TGTGCCAGCAGCTTAGGGGGGGGCCGCCGCGAGCAGTACGTC. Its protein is CASSLGGGRREQYV.

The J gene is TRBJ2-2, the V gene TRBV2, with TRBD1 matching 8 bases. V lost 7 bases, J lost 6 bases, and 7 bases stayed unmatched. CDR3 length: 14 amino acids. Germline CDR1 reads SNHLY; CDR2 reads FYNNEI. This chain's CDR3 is CASIKDRVAGELFF. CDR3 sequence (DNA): TGTGCCAGCATAAAGGACAGGGTCGCCGGGGAGCTGTTTTTT.

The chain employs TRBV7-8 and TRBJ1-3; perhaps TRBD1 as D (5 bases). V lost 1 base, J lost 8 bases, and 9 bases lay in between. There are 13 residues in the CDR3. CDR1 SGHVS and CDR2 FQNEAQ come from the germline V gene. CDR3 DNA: TGTGCCAGCAGCTTAGGGGGCGGGGACACCATATATTTT. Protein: CASSLGGGDTIYF.

CDR3 bases: TGTGCCACCCTAGGGACAGTGCATTCACCCCTCCACTTT. Translating it yields CATLGTVHSPLHF. The chain has TRBV6-1 and TRBJ1-6, with 7 bases matching TRBD1. V shed 10 bases and J 8 bases; nucleotides not matched to a gene: 8. The CDR3 is 13 amino acids. From germline, CDR1 is MNHNS and CDR2 SASEGT.

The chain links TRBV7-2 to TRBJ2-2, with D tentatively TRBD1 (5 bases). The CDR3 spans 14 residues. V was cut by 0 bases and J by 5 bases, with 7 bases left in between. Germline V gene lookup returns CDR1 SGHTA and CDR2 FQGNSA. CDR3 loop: CASSLAQGTGELFF. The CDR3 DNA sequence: TGTGCCAGCAGCTTAGCGCAGGGAACCGGGGAGCTGTTTTTT.

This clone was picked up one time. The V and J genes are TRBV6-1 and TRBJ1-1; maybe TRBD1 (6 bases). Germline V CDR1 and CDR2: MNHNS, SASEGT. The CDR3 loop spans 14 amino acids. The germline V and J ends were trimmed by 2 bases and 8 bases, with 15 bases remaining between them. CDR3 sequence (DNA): TGTGCCAGCAGTGAAAAAACAGGGTACTCGGAAGCTTTCTTT. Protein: CASSEKTGYSEAFF.

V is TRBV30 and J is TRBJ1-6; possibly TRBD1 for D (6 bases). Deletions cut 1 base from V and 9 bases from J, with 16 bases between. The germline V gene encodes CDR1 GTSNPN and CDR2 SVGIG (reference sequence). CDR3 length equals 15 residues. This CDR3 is CAWSATRGGGSPLHF. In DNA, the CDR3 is TGTGCCTGGAGTGCGACCAGGGGAGGGGGTTCACCCCTCCACTTT.

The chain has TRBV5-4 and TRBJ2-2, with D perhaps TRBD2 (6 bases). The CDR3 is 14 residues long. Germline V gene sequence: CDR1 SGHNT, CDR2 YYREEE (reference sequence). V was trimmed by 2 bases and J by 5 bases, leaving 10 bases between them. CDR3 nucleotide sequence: TGTGCCAGCAGCTTAACGCGGGGAACCGGGGAGCTGTTTTTT. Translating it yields CASSLTRGTGELFF.

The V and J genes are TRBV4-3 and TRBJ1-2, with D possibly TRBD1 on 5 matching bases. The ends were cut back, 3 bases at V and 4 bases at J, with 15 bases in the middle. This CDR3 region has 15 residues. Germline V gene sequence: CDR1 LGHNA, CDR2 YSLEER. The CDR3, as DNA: TGCGCCAGCAGCCAGCTTAGCAGGGAGGGCTATGGCTACACCTTC. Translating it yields CASSQLSREGYGYTF.

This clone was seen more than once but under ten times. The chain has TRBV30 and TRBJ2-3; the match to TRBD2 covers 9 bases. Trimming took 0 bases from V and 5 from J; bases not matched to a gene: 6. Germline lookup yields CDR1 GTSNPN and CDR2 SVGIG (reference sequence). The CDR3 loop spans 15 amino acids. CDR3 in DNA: TGTGCCTGGAGTGTATTTAGCGGGGGAGGAGATACGCAGTATTTT. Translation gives CAWSVFSGGGDTQYF.

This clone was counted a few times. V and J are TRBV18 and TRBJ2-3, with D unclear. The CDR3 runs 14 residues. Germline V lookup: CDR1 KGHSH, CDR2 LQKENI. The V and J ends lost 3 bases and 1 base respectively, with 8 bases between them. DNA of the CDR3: TGTGCCAGCTCACCTCGATCGGGCACAGATACGCAGTATTTT. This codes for CASSPRSGTDTQYF.

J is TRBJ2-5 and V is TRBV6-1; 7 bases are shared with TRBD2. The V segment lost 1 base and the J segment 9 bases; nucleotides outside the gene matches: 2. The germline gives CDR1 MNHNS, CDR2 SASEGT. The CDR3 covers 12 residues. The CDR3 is CASSEVGRAQYF. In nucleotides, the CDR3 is TGTGCCAGCAGTGAAGTAGGGAGGGCCCAGTACTTC.

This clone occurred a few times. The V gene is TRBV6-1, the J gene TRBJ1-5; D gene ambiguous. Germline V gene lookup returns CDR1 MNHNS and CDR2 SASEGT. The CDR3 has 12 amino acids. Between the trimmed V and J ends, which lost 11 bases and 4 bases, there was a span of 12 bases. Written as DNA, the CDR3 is TGTGCCGTACGGAGCACAAATCAGCCCCAGCATTTT. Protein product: CAVRSTNQPQHF.

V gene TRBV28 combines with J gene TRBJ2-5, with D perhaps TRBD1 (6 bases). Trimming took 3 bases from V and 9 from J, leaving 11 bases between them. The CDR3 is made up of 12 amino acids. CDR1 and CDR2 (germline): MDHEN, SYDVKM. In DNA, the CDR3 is TGTGCCAGCAGTTTCAGGGGTCGGGCCCAGTACTTC. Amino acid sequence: CASSFRGRAQYF.

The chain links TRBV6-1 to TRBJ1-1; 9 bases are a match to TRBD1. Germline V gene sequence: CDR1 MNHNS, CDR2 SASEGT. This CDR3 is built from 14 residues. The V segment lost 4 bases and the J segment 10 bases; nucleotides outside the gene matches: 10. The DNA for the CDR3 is TGTGCCAGCAGTGGTACCAACAGGGGGCGCGGAGCTTTCTTT. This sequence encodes CASSGTNRGRGAFF.

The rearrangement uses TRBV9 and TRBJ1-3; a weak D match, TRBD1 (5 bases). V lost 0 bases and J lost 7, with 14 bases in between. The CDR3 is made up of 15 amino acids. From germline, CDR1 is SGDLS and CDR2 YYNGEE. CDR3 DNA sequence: TGTGCCAGCAGCGTAGGAGTGGGGGGTCTGAACACCATATATTTT. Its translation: CASSVGVGGLNTIYF.

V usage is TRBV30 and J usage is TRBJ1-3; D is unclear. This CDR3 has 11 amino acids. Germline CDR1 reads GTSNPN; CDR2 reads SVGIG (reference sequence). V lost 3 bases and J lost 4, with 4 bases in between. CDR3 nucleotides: TGTGCCTGGAGGGCCGGAAACACCATATATTTT. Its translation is CAWRAGNTIYF.